This T cell receptor beta chain was sequenced in a study of blood T cell repertoires in COVID-19. Study at large: Some COVID-19 samples were acute and others convalescent; all came from the United States, Italy and Spain. In each case, the material was cDNA or gDNA derived from T cells, B-cell-depleted T cells, or PBMCs.

This CDR3 region has 12 residues. Unmatched junction bases numbered 8, after V lost 5 bases and J lost 11 bases. Germline CDR1 SGHTA, CDR2 FQGNSA. Original handling: From reference gene primer amplification, estimates of nucleated cell counts were derived. Measured with immunoSEQ multiplex PCR; TCRdb has only the in-frame clones, and not every one. Clone size and the V and J calls come from that table; the DNA yielded D and trimming. The sample lists roughly 120,000 clones; almost 85% were seen once. The specimen sequenced was peripheral blood. The source is a man between 65 and 80 years old with active or convalescent COVID-19. The chain employs TRBV7-2 and TRBJ1-1, with TRBD1 identical over 7 bases. The chain's CDR3 is CASSRDRVGAFF. The CDR3 nucleotides read TGTGCCAGCAGCAGAGACAGGGTGGGGGCTTTCTTT.